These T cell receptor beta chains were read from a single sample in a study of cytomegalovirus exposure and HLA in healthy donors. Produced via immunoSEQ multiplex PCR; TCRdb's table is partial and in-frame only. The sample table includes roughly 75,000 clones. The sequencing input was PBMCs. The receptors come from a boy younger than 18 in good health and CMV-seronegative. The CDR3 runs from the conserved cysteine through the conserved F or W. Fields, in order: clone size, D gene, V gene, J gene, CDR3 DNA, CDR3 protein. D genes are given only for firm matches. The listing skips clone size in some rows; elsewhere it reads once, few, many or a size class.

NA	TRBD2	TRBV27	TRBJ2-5	TGTGCCAGCGGGACTAGCGGGGGCTATCCTCAAGAGACCCAGTACTTC	CASGTSGGYPQETQYF
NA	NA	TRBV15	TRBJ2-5	TGTGCCACCAGCAGAGATCCGGGAGCTCAAGAGACCCAGTACTTC	CATSRDPGAQETQYF
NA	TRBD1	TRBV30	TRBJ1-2	TGTGCCTGGAACGCAGGGGGAATTTTTTTGTATGGCTACACCTTC	CAWNAGGIFLYGYTF
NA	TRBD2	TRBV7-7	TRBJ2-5	TGTGCCAGCAGCTTAGTACTAGCGGGAGGCGAGGCCCAGTACTTC	CASSLVLAGGEAQYF
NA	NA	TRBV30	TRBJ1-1	TGTGCCTGGAGCAAACCCAGCGTACCGAACACTGAAGCTTTCTTT	CAWSKPSVPNTEAFF
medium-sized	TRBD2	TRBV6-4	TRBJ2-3	TGTGCCAGCAGCGGAGCGGGGGAAGCAGATACGCAGTATTTT	CASSGAGEADTQYF
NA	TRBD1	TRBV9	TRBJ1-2	TGTGCCTCCAACCGGGACAGACAGTCCTATGGCTACACCTTC	CASNRDRQSYGYTF
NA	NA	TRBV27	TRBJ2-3	TGTGCCAGCAGCCCCGCTCGCTCCAGCGGAAATACAGATAAGCAGTATTTT	CASSPARSSGNTDKQYF
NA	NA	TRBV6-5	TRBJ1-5	TGTGCCAGCAGCTCCGGACAGCTTAGCAATCAGCCCCAGCATTTT	CASSSGQLSNQPQHF
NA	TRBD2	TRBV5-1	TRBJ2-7	TGCGCCAGCAGCTTGCCGGGAGGTAAGGGTTCGTCTTACGAGCAGTACTTC	CASSLPGGKGSSYEQYF
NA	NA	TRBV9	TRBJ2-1	TGTGCCAGCAGCGTAGAAGGTGGGGCAGGGGCCTACAATGAGCAGTTCTTC	CASSVEGGAGAYNEQFF
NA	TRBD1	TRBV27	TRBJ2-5	TGTGCCAGCAGCCGACAGGGCCAAGAGACCCAGTACTTC	CASSRQGQETQYF
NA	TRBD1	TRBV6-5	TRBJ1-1	TGTGCCAGCAGTGTGACAGGGGGCCACACTGAAGCTTTCTTT	CASSVTGGHTEAFF
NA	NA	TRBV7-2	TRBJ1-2	TGTGCCAGCAGCTTATACGCCTCCGGGGGCTATGGCTACACCTTC	CASSLYASGGYGYTF
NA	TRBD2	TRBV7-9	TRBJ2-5	TGTGCCAGCAGCCTTAGACTAGCGGGAGAAGAGACCCAGTACTTC	CASSLRLAGEETQYF
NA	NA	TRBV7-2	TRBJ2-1	TGTGCCAGCAGCTTATATGAGGGAGGTGAGCAGTTCTTC	CASSLYEGGEQFF
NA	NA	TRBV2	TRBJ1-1	TGTGCCAGGACGGGTAGAGCTGAAGCTTTCTTT	CARTGRAEAFF
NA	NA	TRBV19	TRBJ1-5	TGTGCCAGTAGTATCCTGACAGGCCAGCCCCAGCATTTT	CASSILTGQPQHF
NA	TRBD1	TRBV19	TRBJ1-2	TGTGCCAGTAGTCCTAGGACAGGGAATGGCTACACCTTC	CASSPRTGNGYTF
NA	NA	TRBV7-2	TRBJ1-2	TGTGCCAGCAGCTTAGACTCTGCTCCTAACTATGGCTACACCTTC	CASSLDSAPNYGYTF